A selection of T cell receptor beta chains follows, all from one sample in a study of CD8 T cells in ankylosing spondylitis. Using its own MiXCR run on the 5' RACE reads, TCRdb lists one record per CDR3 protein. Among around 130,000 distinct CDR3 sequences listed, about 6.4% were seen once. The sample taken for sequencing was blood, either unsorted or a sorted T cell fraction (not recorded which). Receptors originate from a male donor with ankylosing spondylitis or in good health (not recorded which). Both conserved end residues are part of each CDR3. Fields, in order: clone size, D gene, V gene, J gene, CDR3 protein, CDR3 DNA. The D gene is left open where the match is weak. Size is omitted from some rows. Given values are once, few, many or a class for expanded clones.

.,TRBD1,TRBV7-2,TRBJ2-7,CASSSPPDRAYEQYF,TGTGCCAGCAGCTCCCCCCCGGACAGGGCCTACGAGCAGTACTTC
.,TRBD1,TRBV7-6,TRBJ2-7,CASSFGQGNYEQYF,TGTGCCAGCAGCTTCGGACAGGGAAACTACGAGCAGTACTTC
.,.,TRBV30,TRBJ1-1,CAWSGPRRDTEAFF,TGTGCCTGGAGTGGCCCGAGGAGGGACACTGAAGCTTTCTTT
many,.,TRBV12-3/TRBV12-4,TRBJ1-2,CASSFGGEYGYTF,TGTGCCAGCAGTTTCGGAGGGGAATATGGCTACACCTTC
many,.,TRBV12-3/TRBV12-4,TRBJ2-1,CASIGTAYNEQFF,TGTGCCAGCATCGGGACTGCCTACAATGAGCAGTTCTTC
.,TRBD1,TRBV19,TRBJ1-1,CASSIQTGGTGEAFF,TGTGCCAGTAGTATACAGACAGGGGGCACGGGTGAAGCTTTCTTT
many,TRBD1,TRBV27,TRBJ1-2,CASRKPGQVDSGYTF,TGTGCCAGCAGAAAACCGGGACAGGTCGATTCTGGCTACACCTTC
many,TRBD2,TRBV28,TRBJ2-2,CASNPGLAANTGELFF,TGTGCCAGCAACCCGGGACTAGCGGCTAACACCGGGGAGCTGTTTTTT
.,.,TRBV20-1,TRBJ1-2,CSALGVGADYGYTF,TGCAGTGCCCTCGGTGTGGGGGCTGACTATGGCTACACCTTC
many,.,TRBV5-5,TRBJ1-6,CASRPEGPLSYNSPLHF,TGTGCCAGCAGGCCGGAGGGGCCGCTGTCCTATAATTCACCCCTCCACTTT
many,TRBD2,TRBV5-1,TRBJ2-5,CASSFLAEQETQYF,TGCGCCAGCAGCTTCCTAGCGGAGCAAGAGACCCAGTACTTC
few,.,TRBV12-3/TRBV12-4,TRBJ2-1,CASSPRLTEGNEQFF,TGTGCCAGCAGTCCTCGCCTAACGGAGGGGAATGAGCAGTTCTTC
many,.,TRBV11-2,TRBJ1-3,CASSLVPGVGNTIYF,TGTGCCAGCAGCTTAGTCCCAGGGGTCGGAAACACCATATATTTT
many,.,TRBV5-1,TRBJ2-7,CASSRGNEQYF,TGCGCCAGCAGTCGTGGGAACGAGCAGTACTTC
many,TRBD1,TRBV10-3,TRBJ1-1,CATSPHYRDRAPFF,TGTGCCACCAGCCCCCATTACCGGGACAGGGCCCCTTTCTTT
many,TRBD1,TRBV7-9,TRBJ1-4,CASSLSTGPNEKLFF,TGTGCCAGCAGCTTATCGACAGGGCCTAATGAAAAACTGTTTTTT
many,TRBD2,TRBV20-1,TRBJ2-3,CSASTSGGPSTDTQYF,TGCAGTGCTAGCACTAGCGGGGGCCCTAGCACAGATACGCAGTATTTT
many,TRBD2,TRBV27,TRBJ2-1,CASNSPSGRANEQFF,TGTGCCAGCAACTCCCCTAGCGGGAGGGCTAATGAGCAGTTCTTC
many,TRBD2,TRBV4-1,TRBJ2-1,CASSQGGLAGGRQFF,TGCGCCAGCAGCCAAGGGGGACTAGCGGGGGGTCGGCAGTTCTTC